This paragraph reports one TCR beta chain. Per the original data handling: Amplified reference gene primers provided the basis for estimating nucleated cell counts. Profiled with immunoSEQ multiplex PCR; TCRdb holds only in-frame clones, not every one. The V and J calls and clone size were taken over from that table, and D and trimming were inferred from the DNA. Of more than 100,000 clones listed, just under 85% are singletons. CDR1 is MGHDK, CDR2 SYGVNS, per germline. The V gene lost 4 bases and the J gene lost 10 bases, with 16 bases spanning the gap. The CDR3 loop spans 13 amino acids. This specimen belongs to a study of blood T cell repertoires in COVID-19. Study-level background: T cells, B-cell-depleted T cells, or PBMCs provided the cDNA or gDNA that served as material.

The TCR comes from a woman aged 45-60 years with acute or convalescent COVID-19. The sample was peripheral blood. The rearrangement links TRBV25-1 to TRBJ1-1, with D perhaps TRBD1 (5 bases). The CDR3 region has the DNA TGTGCCAGCAGTGGTAGGGGTGATGGGGTAGCTTTCTTT. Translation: CASSGRGDGVAFF.